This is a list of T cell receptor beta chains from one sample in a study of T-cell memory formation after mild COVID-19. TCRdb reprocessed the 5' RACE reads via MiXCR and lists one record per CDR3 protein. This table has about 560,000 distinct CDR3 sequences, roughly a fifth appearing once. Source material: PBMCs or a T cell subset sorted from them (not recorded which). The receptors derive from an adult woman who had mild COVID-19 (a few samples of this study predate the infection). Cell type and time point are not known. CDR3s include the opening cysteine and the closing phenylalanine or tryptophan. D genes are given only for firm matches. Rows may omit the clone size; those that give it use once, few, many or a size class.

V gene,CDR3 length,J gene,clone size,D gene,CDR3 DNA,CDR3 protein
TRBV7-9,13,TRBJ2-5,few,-,TGTGCCAGCAGCCTCGGACTTCTGGAGACCCAGTACTTC,CASSLGLLETQYF
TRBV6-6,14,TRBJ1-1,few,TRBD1,TGTGCCAGCACCCCGGGACAGGGGGCAACTGAAGCTTTCTTT,CASTPGQGATEAFF
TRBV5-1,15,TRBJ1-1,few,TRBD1,TGCGCCAGCAGCTTGGCCCCGACAGGGGCGACTGAAGCTTTCTTT,CASSLAPTGATEAFF
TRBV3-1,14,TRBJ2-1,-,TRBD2,TGTGCCAGCAGCCAAGATCACGGGGGGAATGAGCAGTTCTTC,CASSQDHGGNEQFF
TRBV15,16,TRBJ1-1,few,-,TGTGCCACCAGCAGACCCCCCCCAGCCGCGAACACTGAAGCTTTCTTT,CATSRPPPAANTEAFF
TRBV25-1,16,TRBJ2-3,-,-,TGTGCCAGCAGTGATCCCGGGAGGGGGCTGGTTGATACGCAGTATTTT,CASSDPGRGLVDTQYF
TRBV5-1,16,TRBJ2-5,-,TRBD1,TGCGCCAGCAGCTCAGTGACAGGGCGAAACCAAGAGACCCAGTACTTC,CASSSVTGRNQETQYF
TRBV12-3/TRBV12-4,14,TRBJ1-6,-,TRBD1,TGTGCCAGCAGGCAACAGGGGTATAATTCACCCCTCCACTTT,CASRQQGYNSPLHF
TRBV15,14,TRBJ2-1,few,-,TGTGCCACCAGCTCCAGGGACTCCCCCAATGAGCAGTTCTTC,CATSSRDSPNEQFF
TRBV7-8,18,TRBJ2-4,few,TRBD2,TGTGCCAGCAGCTTAGGACTAGCGGGAGTTAGGGTTGCTAACATTCAGTACTTC,CASSLGLAGVRVANIQYF
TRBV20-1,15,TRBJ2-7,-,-,TGCAGTGCTAGAGCCCCCGGGACTGGCGTCTACGAGCAGTACTTC,CSARAPGTGVYEQYF
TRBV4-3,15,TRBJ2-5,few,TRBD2,TGCGCCAGCAGCCAAGAGGGGACTATCAAAGAGACCCAGTACTTC,CASSQEGTIKETQYF
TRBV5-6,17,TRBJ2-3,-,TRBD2,TGTGCCAGCAGCCCCGGACTAGCGGAACTCTATGTAGATACGCAGTATTTT,CASSPGLAELYVDTQYF
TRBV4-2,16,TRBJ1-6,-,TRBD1,TGTGCCAGCAGCCAAGGGGACAGGGCCTATAATTCACCCCTCCACTTT,CASSQGDRAYNSPLHF
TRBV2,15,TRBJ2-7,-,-,TGTGCCAGCACCCAGAGGGGGGTGTCTTCCTACGAGCAGTACTTC,CASTQRGVSSYEQYF
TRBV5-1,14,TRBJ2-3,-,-,TGCGCCAGCAGCCCCGTTCGGGGACCAGATACGCAGTATTTT,CASSPVRGPDTQYF
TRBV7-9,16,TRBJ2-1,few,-,TGTGCCAGCAGCTTAGTAGGGGGGGCCGCGGGCAATGAGCAGTTCTTC,CASSLVGGAAGNEQFF
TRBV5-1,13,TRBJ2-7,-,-,TGCGCCAGCAGCTTGGTGGAAGACTACGAGCAGTACTTC,CASSLVEDYEQYF
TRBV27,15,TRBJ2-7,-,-,TGTGCCAGCAGTTCTACGGGGACGGCCCGGGACGAGCAGTACTTC,CASSSTGTARDEQYF
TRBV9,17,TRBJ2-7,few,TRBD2,TGTGCCAGCAGCCCCCGGGGTAGCGGGAGAGCCTCCTACGAGCAGTACTTC,CASSPRGSGRASYEQYF
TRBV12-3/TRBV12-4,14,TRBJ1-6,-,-,TGTGCCAGCAGGCCAGGGGTGGGCAATTCACCCCTCCACTTT,CASRPGVGNSPLHF
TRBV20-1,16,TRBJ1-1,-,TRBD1,TGCAGTGCGGATCGATCAGCGGGGAGGGGGCACACTGAAGCTTTCTTT,CSADRSAGRGHTEAFF
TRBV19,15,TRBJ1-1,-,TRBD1,TGTGCCAGTATTCGGGACAGGACCATGAACACTGAAGCTTTCTTT,CASIRDRTMNTEAFF
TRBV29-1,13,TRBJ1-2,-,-,TGCAGCGTTGAGACAGGTTCTAACTATGGCTACACCTTC,CSVETGSNYGYTF
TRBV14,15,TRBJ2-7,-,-,TGTGCCAGCAGCCAAGATCTCACAGGGTACTACGAGCAGTACTTC,CASSQDLTGYYEQYF
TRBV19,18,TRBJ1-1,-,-,TGTGCCAGTAGTGAGGTCGGGGGGGTCCTATTTGGGAACACTGAAGCTTTATTT,CASSEVGGVLFGNTEALF
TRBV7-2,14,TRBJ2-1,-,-,TGTGCCAGCAGCGTCCAGTACGTCGGCAATGAGCAGTTCTTC,CASSVQYVGNEQFF
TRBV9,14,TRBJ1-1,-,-,TGTGCCAGCAGCGTAGGGGTTCTGAACACTGAAGCTTTCTTT,CASSVGVLNTEAFF
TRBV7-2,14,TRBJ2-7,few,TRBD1,TGTGCCAGCAGCTACGCCGGGACAGGGGACGAGCAGTACTTC,CASSYAGTGDEQYF
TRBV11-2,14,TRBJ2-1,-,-,TGTGCCAGCAGCTCCTATCGGGCGGGCAATGAGCAGTTCTTC,CASSSYRAGNEQFF
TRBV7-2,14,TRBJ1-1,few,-,TGTGCCAGCAGCTTAGCGTGGATCCACACTGAAGCTTTCTTT,CASSLAWIHTEAFF
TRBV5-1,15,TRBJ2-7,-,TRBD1,TGCGCCAGCAGCCCGGGGACAGGGGGTGGAACCGAGCAGTACTTC,CASSPGTGGGTEQYF
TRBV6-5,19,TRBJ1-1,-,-,TGTGCCAGCATCGAGGGGACGACGGGACTAGGGTCAATGAACACTGAAGCTTTCTTT,CASIEGTTGLGSMNTEAFF
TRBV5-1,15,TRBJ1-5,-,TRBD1,TGCGCCAGCAGCTTGCAGGGGGCCCTGAATCAGCCCCAGCATTTT,CASSLQGALNQPQHF
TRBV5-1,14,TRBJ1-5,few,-,TGCGCCAGCAGCTCCGGGGACGGACCTGGGCCCCAGCATTTT,CASSSGDGPGPQHF
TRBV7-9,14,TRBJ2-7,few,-,TGTGCCAGCAGCTTCGGGTCGAACTCCTACGAGCAGTACTTC,CASSFGSNSYEQYF
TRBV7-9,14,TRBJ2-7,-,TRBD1,TGTGCCAGCAGCCCTTCAGGGGGCCACGGGGAGCAGTACTTC,CASSPSGGHGEQYF
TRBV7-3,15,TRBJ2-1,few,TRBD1,TGTGCCAGCAGCTTCAGACAGGGGTGGGACAATGAGCAGTTCTTC,CASSFRQGWDNEQFF
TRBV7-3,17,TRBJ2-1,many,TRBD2,TGTGCCAGCAGCTTAACGTCAGGCGGGAGGGCCGACAATGAGCAGTTCTTC,CASSLTSGGRADNEQFF
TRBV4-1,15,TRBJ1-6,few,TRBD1,TGCGCCAGCAGCCAAGCACAGGGGCAGAATTCACCCCTCCACTTT,CASSQAQGQNSPLHF
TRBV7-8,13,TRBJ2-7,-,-,TGTGCCAGCAGCCGGACGGATCTCTACGAGCAGTACTTC,CASSRTDLYEQYF
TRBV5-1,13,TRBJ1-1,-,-,TGCGCCAGCAGCTTGTCGGGGACCACTGAAGCTTTCTTT,CASSLSGTTEAFF
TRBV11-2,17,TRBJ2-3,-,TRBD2,TGTGCCAGCAGCTTCCCAAGCGGGAGGGGGGCCGGAGATACGCAGTATTTT,CASSFPSGRGAGDTQYF
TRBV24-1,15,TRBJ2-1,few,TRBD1,TGTGCCACCAGCCCCGGGACAGGGGAACTAAATGAGCAGTTCTTC,CATSPGTGELNEQFF
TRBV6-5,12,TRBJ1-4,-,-,TGTGCCAGCCGAGGGACAAATGAAAAACTGTTTTTT,CASRGTNEKLFF
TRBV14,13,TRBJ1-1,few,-,TGTGCCAGCAGCCAAGATCTTGGTAGCGAAGCTTTCTTT,CASSQDLGSEAFF
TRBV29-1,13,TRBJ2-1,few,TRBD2,TGCAGCGCCTTAGCGGGAGGGGCCTATGAGCAGTTCTTC,CSALAGGAYEQFF
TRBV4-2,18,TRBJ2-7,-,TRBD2,TGTGCCAGCAGCCAAGATCGGGTGAGCGGGAGTGGGGACTACGAGCAGTACTTC,CASSQDRVSGSGDYEQYF
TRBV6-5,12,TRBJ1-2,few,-,TGTGCCAACCCCCCGCTTCACGTCGGCTACACCTTC,CANPPLHVGYTF
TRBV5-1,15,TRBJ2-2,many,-,TGCGCCAGCAGCTTCCAGGGCGATACCACCGGGGAGCTGTTTTTT,CASSFQGDTTGELFF
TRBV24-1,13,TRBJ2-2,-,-,TGTGCCACCAGTGAGGGGAACACCGGGGAGCTGTTTTTT,CATSEGNTGELFF
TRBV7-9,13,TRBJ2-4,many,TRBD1,TGTGCCAGCAGCTTAGGACAGGGGAACATTCAGTACTTC,CASSLGQGNIQYF